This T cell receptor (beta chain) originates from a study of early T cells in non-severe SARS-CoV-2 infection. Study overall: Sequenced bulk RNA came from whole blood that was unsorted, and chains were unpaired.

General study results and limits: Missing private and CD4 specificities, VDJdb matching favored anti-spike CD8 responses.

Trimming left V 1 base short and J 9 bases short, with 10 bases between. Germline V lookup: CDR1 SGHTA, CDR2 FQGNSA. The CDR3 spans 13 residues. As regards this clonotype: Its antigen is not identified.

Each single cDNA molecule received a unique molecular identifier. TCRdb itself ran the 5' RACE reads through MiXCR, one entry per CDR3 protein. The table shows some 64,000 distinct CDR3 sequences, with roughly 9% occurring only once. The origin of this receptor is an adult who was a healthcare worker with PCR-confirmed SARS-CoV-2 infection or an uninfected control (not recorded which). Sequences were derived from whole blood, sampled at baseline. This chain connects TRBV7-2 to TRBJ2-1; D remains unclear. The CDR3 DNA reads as TGTGCCAGCAGCTTAGGGCGGTTCCGTGAGCAGTTCTTC. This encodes CASSLGRFREQFF.